This record concerns one T cell receptor beta chain sequence. No antigen is known for it. The source of the sample is a study of T cell repertoires in cytomegalovirus infection. Study at large: Carrying CMV and the relevant HLA type showed in public TCR beta signatures. Overall study results and limits: The cumulative frequency of public TCR beta families identified carriers of CMV plus the relevant HLA. HLA-C-restricted CMV-specific TCR beta clonotypes prevailed in the ex vivo response.

TCRdb re-analysed the reads in MiXCR, keeping a single row per CDR3 protein. The sample records fewer than 300,000 distinct CDR3 sequences, roughly 24% being singletons. The receptor was isolated from a human donor in good health (CMV status not recorded). Some clones in this sample may be carry-over from other donors' samples. The sequenced material came from PBMCs.

The CDR3 sequence is CASSRLRGANVLTF. The CDR3, as DNA: TGTGCCAGCAGCCGGCTCCGTGGGGCCAACGTCCTGACTTTC. The V call is TRBV12-3 or TRBV12-4, the J call TRBJ2-6; D is ambiguous. V gave up 6 bases and J gave up 3 bases, with 9 bases separating them. The length of the CDR3 is 14 residues.